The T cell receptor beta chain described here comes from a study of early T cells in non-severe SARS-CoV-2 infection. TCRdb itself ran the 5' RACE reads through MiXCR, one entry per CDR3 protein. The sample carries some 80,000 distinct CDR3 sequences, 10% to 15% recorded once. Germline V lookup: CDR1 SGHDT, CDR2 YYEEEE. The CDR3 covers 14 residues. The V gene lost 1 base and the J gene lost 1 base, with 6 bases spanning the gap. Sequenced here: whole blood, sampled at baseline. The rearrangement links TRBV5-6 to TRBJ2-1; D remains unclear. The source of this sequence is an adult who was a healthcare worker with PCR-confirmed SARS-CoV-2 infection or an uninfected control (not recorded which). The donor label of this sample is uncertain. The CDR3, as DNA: TGTGCCAGCAGCTTGCGGGTTTCCTACAATGAGCAGTTCTTC. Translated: CASSLRVSYNEQFF.